Each of the 17 T cell receptor beta chains below was sequenced from the same sample in a study of T cells in Graves' hyperthyroidism and ophthalmopathy. TCR beta CDR3 sequences were amplified from RNA transcripts. Carried out on the TCR CDR3, a first-round RT-PCR used the HTBI primer set. From the multiplex PCR reads, TCRdb called clonotypes with MiXCR, one entry per CDR3 protein. The sample records 410,000 or so distinct CDR3 sequences, about 15% being singletons. Sequenced material: blood. All receptors derive from a man in his late teens or twenties with Graves' ophthalmopathy.

This clonotype showed up many times. The V gene is TRBV2, the J gene TRBJ2-7; 9 nucleotides match TRBD2. The CDR3 totals 13 residues. Trimming took 5 bases from V and 2 from J; bases not matched to a gene: 1. Germline V gives CDR1 SNHLY, CDR2 FYNNEI. CDR3 sequence: CASSRGRAYEQYF. Written as DNA, the CDR3 is TGTGCCAGCAGTCGCGGGAGGGCCTACGAGCAGTACTTC.

This clonotype was found many times. The CDR3, as DNA: TGTGCCAGCAGTTACTCGAGGGGGACTAGCACAGATACGCAGTATTTT. It is translated as CASSYSRGTSTDTQYF. V is TRBV6-2 or TRBV6-3 and J is TRBJ2-3; either TRBD1 or TRBD2 may fit D (6 bases each). Per the germline V gene, CDR1 is MNHEY and CDR2 is SVGEGT. V lost 0 bases and J 0 bases, leaving 10 bases between the germline ends. CDR3 length: 16 residues.

This clonotype appeared many times. This chain links TRBV2 with TRBJ2-7; 10 positions match TRBD2. This CDR3 has 14 amino acids. Trimming at V came to 8 bases and at J to 6 bases, leaving 10 bases not matched to a gene. Looked up from germline, CDR1 is SNHLY and CDR2 is FYNNEI. In nucleotides, the CDR3 is TGTGCCAGCTGTAGCGGGACTAGCGTAAGCGAGCAGTACTTC. Translation gives CASCSGTSVSEQYF. Combining the CDR3 with reference TRBV2 and TRBJ2-7 gives the whole variable domain EPEVTQTPSHQVTQMGQEVILRCVPISNHLYFYWYRQILGQKVEFLVSFYNNEISEKSEIFDDQFSVERPDGSNFTLKIRSTKLEDSAMYFCASCSGTSVSEQYFGPGTRLTVT.

This clonotype showed up many times. The chain links TRBV5-6 to TRBJ1-1; 8 nucleotides align to TRBD1. The CDR3 loop spans 18 amino acids. Germline values: CDR1 SGHDT, CDR2 YYEEEE. Trimming removed 1 base from V and 7 bases from J; junction bases left unmatched: 18. DNA for the CDR3: TGTGCCAGCAGCTTGAGGGGGACAGGAAGGCCCTTGTCGGGTGAAGCTTTCTTT. Protein: CASSLRGTGRPLSGEAFF.

This clonotype showed up many times. The chain joins TRBV7-6 to TRBJ2-7; D remains unclear. Between the trimmed V and J ends, which lost 3 bases and 0 bases, there was a span of 6 bases. Looked up from germline, CDR1 is SGHVS and CDR2 is FNYEAQ. The CDR3 has 13 residues. CDR3 sequence (DNA): TGTGCCAGCAGCTTGACACTCTCCTACGAGCAGTACTTC. Translation gives CASSLTLSYEQYF.

This clonotype was seen many times. The chain couples TRBV2 to TRBJ2-2, with unresolved D. The CDR3 contains 13 residues. CDR1 is SNHLY, CDR2 FYNNEI, per germline. Trimming stripped 5 bases from V and 7 bases from J, with 11 bases between. The CDR3 sequence is CASSSGPIGELFF. For the CDR3, the DNA is TGTGCCAGCAGTTCCGGGCCCATCGGGGAGCTGTTTTTT. Full variable domain (remainder filled in from reference TRBV2 and TRBJ2-2): EPEVTQTPSHQVTQMGQEVILRCVPISNHLYFYWYRQILGQKVEFLVSFYNNEISEKSEIFDDQFSVERPDGSNFTLKIRSTKLEDSAMYFCASSSGPIGELFFGEGSRLTVL.

Many counts were recorded for this clonotype. V usage is TRBV5-1 and J usage is TRBJ1-4; 10 nucleotides agree with TRBD1. The germline V gene has CDR1 SGHRS and CDR2 YFSETQ. CDR3 length: 13 amino acids. Trimming removed 4 bases from V and 11 bases from J; junction bases left unmatched: 5. As DNA, the CDR3 is TGCGCCAGCAGCAGCCGGGACAGGGGCAAACTGTTTTTT. Translated: CASSSRDRGKLFF.

This clonotype came up many times. The chain is built from TRBV3-1 and TRBJ1-1; no firm D call. This CDR3 is built from 16 residues. Trimming removed 0 bases from V and 3 bases from J, with 14 bases in between. Germline V gives CDR1 LGHDT, CDR2 YNNKEL (reference sequence). The CDR3 sequence: CASSQEFSEGYTEAFF. DNA for the CDR3: TGTGCCAGCAGCCAAGAATTTTCTGAGGGATACACTGAAGCTTTCTTT.

J is TRBJ2-1 and V is TRBV11-2; D unresolved. The ends were cut back, 6 bases at V and 8 bases at J, with 8 bases in the middle. Per germline, CDR1 SGHAT and CDR2 FQNNGV. This CDR3 is built from 11 residues. The CDR3 here is CASSHLDEQFF. The CDR3 DNA follows: TGTGCCAGCAGTCACCTGGATGAGCAGTTCTTC.

In its sample, this clonotype was seen many times. The rearrangement links TRBV11-3 to TRBJ2-3, with D possibly matching TRBD1 (6 bases). Deletions cut 3 bases from V and 0 bases from J, with 19 bases between. The CDR3 has 18 amino acids. In germline, CDR1 is SGHNT, CDR2 YENEEA. CDR3 protein: CASSFRGGGVFSTDTQYF. The CDR3 DNA is TGTGCCAGCAGCTTCCGAGGTGGGGGCGTATTTAGCACAGATACGCAGTATTTT.

This clonotype was recorded many times. This rearrangement joins TRBV12-3 or TRBV12-4 to TRBJ1-1; D is perhaps TRBD1 (5 bases). V was clipped by 9 bases and J by 2 bases, with 10 bases between them. CDR3 length equals 12 residues. CDR3 nucleotides: TGTGCCAGTCAAGGGGATAACACTGAAGCTTTCTTT. It translates to CASQGDNTEAFF.

This clonotype was found many times. The rearrangement uses TRBV3-1 and TRBJ2-5; 7 bases are shared with TRBD2. Trimming cost V 0 bases and J 2 bases; bases outside gene matches: 9. This CDR3 has 17 residues. From germline, CDR1 is LGHDT and CDR2 YNNKEL (reference sequence). The CDR3 is CASSQEASGTPQETQYF. In DNA form, the CDR3 reads TGTGCCAGCAGCCAAGAAGCTAGCGGAACACCACAAGAGACCCAGTACTTC.

This clonotype was counted at least ten times. This chain joins TRBV3-1 and TRBJ1-2; D gene unclear. This CDR3 is 12 amino acids long. Trimming took 4 bases from V and 8 from J, leaving 11 bases between them. Per germline, CDR1 LGHDT and CDR2 YNNKEL (reference sequence). The CDR3: CASSPGPGGYTF. CDR3 bases: TGTGCCAGCAGCCCCGGACCGGGAGGCTACACCTTC.

This clonotype was counted at least ten times. This chain joins TRBV20-1 and TRBJ2-5; 10 bases line up with TRBD1. V lost 5 bases, J lost 6 bases, and 6 bases stayed unmatched. The CDR3 length is 13 residues. The V gene's germline CDR1 is DFQATT and CDR2 SNEGSKA (reference sequence). In DNA, the CDR3 is TGCAGTGCTCGGACAGGGGGGGTGAAGACCCAGTACTTC. Its protein is CSARTGGVKTQYF.

This clonotype was picked up a small number of times. This may come from a read error, since a much larger clone is one base off. The CDR3 loop reads CASSDRGNTEASF. The DNA of the CDR3 is TGTGCCAGCAGCGACAGGGGCAACACTGAAGCTTCCTTT. The J gene is TRBJ1-1, the V gene TRBV7-3, with 8 bases lining up with TRBD1. Germline values: CDR1 SGHTA, CDR2 FQGTGA. This CDR3 has 13 amino acids.

As regards this clonotype: One junction end does not reproduce the germline sequence, and a read error may be involved. The chain carries TRBV7-9 and TRBJ2-3, with TRBD1 identical over 8 bases. The CDR3 has 15 residues. Germline V gene sequence: CDR1 SEHNR, CDR2 FQNEAQ (reference sequence). Here the CDR3 DNA reads TGTGCCAGCAGCATTGGACAGGGCGATTCGGATACGCAGTGTTTT. It is translated as CASSIGQGDSDTQCF.

The table lists this clonotype with a few counts. The J gene is TRBJ2-1, the V gene TRBV6-1, with D uncertain. This CDR3 has 12 residues. V lost 7 bases and J 8 bases, leaving 12 bases between the germline ends. Germline assignment: CDR1 MNHNS and CDR2 SASEGT. CDR3 in amino acids: CASTTDGYEQFF. CDR3 DNA: TGTGCCAGCACAACCGACGGTTATGAGCAGTTCTTC.